The 20 T cell receptor beta chains presented below share a single source sample, sequenced in a study of regulatory T cells in long-lasting Graves disease. Time point specified: persistent/refractory GD, antithyroid drugs over 5 years with positive TRAb. Extracted PBMC RNA gave rise to the TCR library. Building the TCR beta libraries relied on iRepertoire HTBI primers, and CDR3 regions underwent Arm-PCR. From the multiplex PCR reads, TCRdb called clonotypes with MiXCR, one entry per CDR3 protein. The sample holds 400,000 to 500,000 distinct CDR3 sequences, 21% seen once. The sample in question was peripheral blood mononuclear cells (PBMCs), obtained when the disease was refractory, from a patient treated with antithyroid drugs. The receptors here all came from a female donor with Graves disease.

A word on this clonotype: At one boundary the junction diverges from the germline segment, which might be a read error. The CDR3 loop is CAGSPEYTGELFF. CDR3 DNA: TGCGCCGGCAGCCCGGAATACACCGGGGAGCTGTTTTTT. V usage is TRBV5-1 and J usage is TRBJ2-2; D uncertain. The CDR3 has 13 amino acids. CDR1 is SGHRS, CDR2 YFSETQ, per germline. Using reference TRBV5-1 and TRBJ2-2 for the parts outside the CDR3, the full variable domain is KAGVTQTPRYLIKTRGQQVTLSCSPISGHRSVSWYQQTPGQGLQFLFEYFSETQRNKGNFPGRFSGRQFSNSRSEMNVSTLELGDSALYLCAGSPEYTGELFFGEGSRLTVL.

V is TRBV2 and J is TRBJ2-3, with TRBD2 matching over 11 bases. Germline V gene sequence: CDR1 SNHLY, CDR2 FYNNEI. The CDR3 extends over 16 amino acids. The V segment lost 5 bases and the J segment 1 base; nucleotides outside the gene matches: 5. The CDR3 DNA reads as TGTGCCAGCAGTATAGCGGGAGGGCCGGGCACAGATACGCAGTATTTT. Translated, it gives CASSIAGGPGTDTQYF.

The chain couples TRBV3-1 to TRBJ2-2; 9 nucleotides agree with TRBD1. Germline V CDR1 and CDR2: LGHDT, YNNKEL (reference sequence). The CDR3 runs 16 residues. The V gene end was trimmed by 7 bases and the J gene end by 4 bases; junction bases not matched to a gene: 10. The CDR3 region is CASIMGQGAGTGELFF. In DNA, the CDR3 is TGTGCCAGCATTATGGGACAGGGCGCCGGCACCGGGGAGCTGTTTTTT.

The V and J genes are TRBV19 and TRBJ2-2; 10 nucleotides match TRBD2. Germline V gene data show CDR1 as LNHDA and CDR2 as SQIVND (reference sequence). With V trimmed by 5 bases and J by 1 base, 7 bases remained unmatched. The CDR3 sequence is 17 residues long. CDR3 DNA sequence: TGTGCCAGTAGTCCCGGGGCTAGCGGGGGGAACACCGGGGAGCTGTTTTTT. It codes for CASSPGASGGNTGELFF.

This chain connects TRBV4-1 to TRBJ1-1; D is uncertain. This CDR3 region has 13 residues. Germline CDR1 and CDR2: MGHRA and YSYEKL. V shed 0 bases and J shed 10 bases, with 12 bases lying between them. The CDR3 DNA follows: TGCGCCAGCAGCCAAGAAAGCGGGCGGGTAGCTTTCTTT. Protein product: CASSQESGRVAFF.

The chain uses TRBV12-3 or TRBV12-4 and TRBJ2-2; no clear D gene. V dropped 3 bases and J dropped 7 bases, with 18 bases sitting between them. The CDR3 is 16 amino acids. For the CDR3, the DNA is TGTGCCAGCAGTTTCTTTCCGGGCACATTATACGGGGAGCTGTTTTTT. It yields the protein CASSFFPGTLYGELFF.

This clonotype has ten or more counts. The rearrangement uses TRBV6-1 and TRBJ1-1; TRBD1 agrees at 9 bases. CDR1 and CDR2 (germline): MNHNS, SASEGT. The CDR3 is made up of 18 amino acids. J lost 2 bases, V lost 7 bases, and 17 bases had no gene match. The DNA of the CDR3 is TGTGCCAGCACGGGTTCAACAGGGGGCGCGTCTCTTAACACTGAAGCTTTCTTT. It translates to CASTGSTGGASLNTEAFF.

The chain combines TRBV6-1 with TRBJ2-6; the match to TRBD1 covers 10 bases. The germline V gene has CDR1 MNHNS and CDR2 SASEGT. The CDR3 has 17 residues. V trimming: 6 bases; J trimming: 0 bases; junction bases outside the gene matches: 5. In DNA, the CDR3 is TGTGCCAGCAGCCAGGGACAGGGGAGCTCTGGGGCCAACGTCCTGACTTTC. Protein: CASSQGQGSSGANVLTF.

Note on this clonotype: This is likely an artifact of a read error, given a far larger clone one base away. The chain is built from TRBV11-3 and TRBJ1-4; tentatively, D is TRBD1 (5 bases). The CDR3 extends over 13 amino acids. The germline V gene has CDR1 SGHNT and CDR2 YENEEA. The CDR3 DNA reads as TGTGCCGGCAGTTTAGTGCAGGGACAAAAACTGTTTTTT. This encodes CAGSLVQGQKLFF.

This clonotype was seen ten or more times. The genes are TRBV27 and TRBJ1-6; D perhaps matches TRBD1 (6 bases). The CDR3 has 14 residues. Trimming shortened V by 5 bases and J by 14 bases, and 19 bases separated the two germline ends. Per germline, CDR1 MNHEY and CDR2 SMNVEV (reference sequence). The CDR3 DNA is TGTGCCAGCAGTGGGACGGGGGGCACTCGGGCCCTCCACTTT. Residues: CASSGTGGTRALHF.

This clonotype came up many times. The chain combines TRBV28 with TRBJ1-5; 12 positions agree with TRBD1. Trimming took 3 bases from V and 5 from J; bases not matched to a gene: 5. From germline, CDR1 is MDHEN and CDR2 SYDVKM. The CDR3 runs 16 residues. This CDR3 is CASSFLGTGGDQPQHF. The CDR3 bases are TGTGCCAGCAGTTTCCTCGGGACAGGGGGCGATCAGCCCCAGCATTTT. Full variable domain (outside the CDR3, taken from reference TRBV28 and TRBJ1-5): DVKVTQSSRYLVKRTGEKVFLECVQDMDHENMFWYRQDPGLGLRLIYFSYDVKMKEKGDIPEGYSVSREKKERFSLILESASTNQTSMYLCASSFLGTGGDQPQHFGDGTRLSIL.

The chain links TRBV20-1 to TRBJ2-3, with 9 bases aligning to TRBD2. The CDR3 sequence is 16 residues long. V gave up 3 bases and J gave up 3 bases; unmatched junction bases: 10. The V gene's germline CDR1 is DFQATT and CDR2 SNEGSKA (reference sequence). The CDR3 here is CSASTSGWGRTDTQYF. DNA for the CDR3: TGCAGTGCTAGTACTAGCGGGTGGGGCCGGACAGATACGCAGTATTTT.

V is TRBV15 and J is TRBJ2-7, with D tentatively TRBD1 or TRBD2 (5 bases each). The germline gives CDR1 LNHNV, CDR2 YYDKDF (reference sequence). This CDR3 spans 15 amino acids. V was cut by 0 bases and J by 0 bases, with 9 bases left in between. Here the CDR3 DNA reads TGTGCCACCAGCAGAGATGGGGGTGACTCCTACGAGCAGTACTTC. Translation gives CATSRDGGDSYEQYF.

The chain uses TRBV14 and TRBJ2-2; tentatively, D is TRBD1 or TRBD2 (5 bases each). The ends were cut back, 3 bases at V and 4 bases at J, with 15 bases in the middle. Germline CDR1 and CDR2: SGHDN and FVKESK. This CDR3 contains 16 residues. Here the CDR3 reads CASSQFTSGATGELFF. CDR3 in DNA: TGTGCCAGCAGCCAGTTCACTTCCGGGGCCACCGGGGAGCTGTTTTTT.

This clonotype was detected only a few times. This chain uses TRBV5-1 with TRBJ1-3; TRBD1 might be the D (5 bases). Per the germline V gene, CDR1 is SGHRS and CDR2 is YFSETQ. V was shortened by 0 bases and J by 4 bases, with 11 bases between the two germline ends. CDR3 length: 15 amino acids. The CDR3 sequence: CASSLDLGGGNTIYF. In DNA form, the CDR3 reads TGCGCCAGCAGCTTGGATCTCGGGGGAGGAAACACCATATATTTT.

The chain uses TRBV6-2 or TRBV6-3 and TRBJ1-5, with D tentatively TRBD1 (6 bases). This CDR3 is 15 amino acids long. Per germline, CDR1 MNHEY and CDR2 SVGEGT. Trimming cost V 5 bases and J 0 bases, with 11 bases left between them. This CDR3 reads CASSDQGLSNQPQHF. Here the CDR3 DNA reads TGTGCCAGCAGTGATCAGGGGCTTAGCAATCAGCCCCAGCATTTT.

The rearrangement links TRBV4-2 to TRBJ1-4; TRBD1 is a possible D gene (6 bases). Germline loops: CDR1 LGHNA, CDR2 YNFKEQ. CDR3 length: 16 amino acids. The V end lost 0 bases, the J end lost 8 bases, and 16 bases lay between the germline ends. The CDR3 protein is CASSQDFGGRAEKLFF. In DNA form, the CDR3 reads TGTGCCAGCAGCCAAGATTTCGGGGGGCGAGCGGAAAAACTGTTTTTT.

The chain uses TRBV24-1 and TRBJ2-1; D possibly corresponds to TRBD1 (5 bases). Germline CDR1 KGHDR, CDR2 SFDVKD. V shed 0 bases and J shed 9 bases, with 11 bases lying between them. The CDR3 is 14 residues long. Here the CDR3 DNA reads TGTGCCACCAGTGATTTGTGGCAGGGTCCTGAGCAGTTCTTC. It specifies CATSDLWQGPEQFF.

The table lists this clonotype with a count of one. V is TRBV5-8 and J is TRBJ2-7; 10 nucleotides align to TRBD1. V shed 4 bases and J 0 bases; nucleotides not matched to a gene: 13. CDR3 size: 18 residues. Germline CDR1 reads SGHTS; CDR2 reads YDEGEE. Here the CDR3 reads CASSPPTWTGGISYEQYF. The CDR3 nucleotides read TGTGCCAGCAGCCCCCCTACCTGGACAGGGGGTATCTCCTACGAGCAGTACTTC. The complete variable domain, with remaining parts taken from reference TRBV5-8 and TRBJ2-7, reads EAGVTQSPTHLIKTRGQQATLRCSPISGHTSVYWYQQALGLGLQFLLWYDEGEERNRGNFPPRFSGRQFPNYSSELNVNALELEDSALYLCASSPPTWTGGISYEQYFGPGTRLTVT.

V usage is TRBV3-1 and J usage is TRBJ2-3; 7 bases line up with TRBD1. CDR1 LGHDT and CDR2 YNNKEL come from the germline V gene (reference sequence). The CDR3 is 17 amino acids. The trim removed 5 bases at V and 2 bases at J, leaving 13 bases unmatched. In DNA, the CDR3 is TGTGCCAGCAGCGCTCGACAGGGCTGGGGTTACACAGATACGCAGTATTTT. Translated, it gives CASSARQGWGYTDTQYF.